The clone carrying this T cell receptor beta chain was seen more than once but under ten times. The antigen remains undetermined. These data come from a study of blood T cells in healthy people across ages. Overall study results and limits: It was the long-lived donors that had more naive CD4+ cells and higher diversity than aged donors.

The authors ran a second PCR of about 6 to 11 cycles using a sample-barcoded 5' primer and a J-beta primer mix. Unique molecular identifiers of 12 random nucleotides labeled each cDNA. Each CDR3 protein gets one entry after TCRdb re-called the 5' RACE reads with MiXCR. The data show roughly 1.9 million distinct CDR3 sequences, approximately 40% seen once. This clonotype originated in a human donor in good health. The source material was blood.

CDR3 in amino acids: CASSQDVVRANTQYF. For the CDR3, the DNA is TGCGCCAGCAGCCAAGATGTGGTCAGGGCGAATACGCAGTATTTT. This chain joins TRBV4-3 and TRBJ2-3; D perhaps matches TRBD1 (5 bases). Germline lookup yields CDR1 LGHNA and CDR2 YSLEER. Trimming removed 0 bases at V and 7 bases at J, with 14 bases between. CDR3 length: 15 residues.